The entry below gives a single T cell receptor (beta chain) sequence along with its context. This sample was taken from a study of T cell changes during pregnancy in multiple sclerosis. Libraries were prepared by immunoSEQ multiplex PCR; TCRdb keeps only in-frame clonotypes and omits some of them. The data contain about 57,000 clones, 90% of them singletons. V was pared by 2 bases and J by 2 bases, with 10 bases between. This CDR3 has 15 amino acids. Germline-derived CDR1 and CDR2 are SNHLY and FYNNEI. The chain combines TRBV2 with TRBJ1-5, with no clear D. Source: peripheral blood, taken in the first trimester of pregnancy. This receptor was identified in a female donor in good health, enrolled as a control in a pregnancy study. This chain's CDR3 is CASSELGLRNQPQHF. The CDR3 nucleotides are TGTGCCAGCAGTGAACTAGGACTTCGCAATCAGCCCCAGCATTTT. The full variable domain, in which reference TRBV2 and TRBJ1-5 provide the parts outside the CDR3, is EPEVTQTPSHQVTQMGQEVILRCVPISNHLYFYWYRQILGQKVEFLVSFYNNEISEKSEIFDDQFSVERPDGSNFTLKIRSTKLEDSAMYFCASSELGLRNQPQHFGDGTRLSIL.